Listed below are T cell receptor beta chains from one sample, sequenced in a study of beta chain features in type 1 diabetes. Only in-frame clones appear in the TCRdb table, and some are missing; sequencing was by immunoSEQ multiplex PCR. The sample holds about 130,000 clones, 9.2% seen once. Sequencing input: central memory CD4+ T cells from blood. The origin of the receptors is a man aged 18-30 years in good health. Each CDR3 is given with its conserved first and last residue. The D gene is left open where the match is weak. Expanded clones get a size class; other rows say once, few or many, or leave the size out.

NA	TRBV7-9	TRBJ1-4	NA	CASSSGQGLTTNEKLFF	TGTGCCAGCAGTAGTGGGCAGGGACTCACAACTAATGAAAAACTGTTTTTT
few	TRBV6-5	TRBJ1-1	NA	CASSYVGGQNTEAFF	TGTGCCAGCAGTTACGTCGGGGGTCAGAACACTGAAGCTTTCTTT
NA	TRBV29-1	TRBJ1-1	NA	CSASAGGARTEAFF	TGCAGCGCTAGCGCCGGGGGGGCGAGGACTGAAGCTTTCTTT
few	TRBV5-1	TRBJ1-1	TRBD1	CASRQGEANTEAFF	TGCGCCAGCAGACAGGGGGAGGCGAACACTGAAGCTTTCTTT
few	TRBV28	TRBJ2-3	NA	CAVGEVPPESSTDTQYF	TGTGCCGTAGGGGAGGTTCCGCCGGAATCTAGCACAGATACGCAGTATTTT
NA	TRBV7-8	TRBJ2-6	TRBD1	CASRKSRDRVSGANVLTF	TGTGCCAGCAGAAAAAGCCGGGACAGGGTGTCTGGGGCCAACGTCCTGACTTTC
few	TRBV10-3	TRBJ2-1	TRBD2	CAISGGGGYNEQFF	TGTGCCATCAGTGGTGGCGGGGGTTACAATGAGCAGTTCTTC
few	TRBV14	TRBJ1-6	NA	CASSHLQYNSPLHF	TGTGCCAGCAGCCATTTGCAGTATAATTCACCCCTCCACTTT
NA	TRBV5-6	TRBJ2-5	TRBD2	CASVPWASGGVSETQYF	TGTGCCAGCGTCCCGTGGGCTAGCGGGGGGGTATCGGAGACCCAGTACTTC
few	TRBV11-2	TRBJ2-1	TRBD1	CASSKVGTGASEQFF	TGTGCCAGCAGCAAGGTAGGGACAGGGGCATCCGAGCAGTTCTTC
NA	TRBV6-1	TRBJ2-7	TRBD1	CASSAGQGLYEQYF	TGTGCCAGCAGTGCGGGACAGGGTCTTTACGAGCAGTACTTC
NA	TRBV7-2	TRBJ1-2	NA	CASRPRVSYGYTF	TGTGCCAGCAGACCCAGGGTCTCCTATGGCTACACCTTC
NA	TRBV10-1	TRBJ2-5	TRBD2	CASSASGVGETQYF	TGCGCCAGCAGTGCCAGCGGGGTCGGAGAGACCCAGTACTTC
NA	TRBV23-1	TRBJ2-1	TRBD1	CASSLSQGVNEQFF	TGCGCCAGCAGCCTCTCCCAGGGGGTTAATGAGCAGTTCTTC
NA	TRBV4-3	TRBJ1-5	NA	CASSQGTVHQPQHF	TGCGCCAGCAGCCAAGGGACAGTCCATCAGCCCCAGCATTTT
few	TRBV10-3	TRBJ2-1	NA	CAISEDRFYNEQFF	TGTGCCATCAGTGAGGACAGGTTCTACAATGAGCAGTTCTTC
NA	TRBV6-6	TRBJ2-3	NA	CASSSGQYDTQYF	TGTGCCAGCAGTAGCGGACAGTATGATACGCAGTATTTT
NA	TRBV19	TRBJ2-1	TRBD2	CASSSGGLSYNEQFF	TGTGCCAGTAGTAGCGGGGGGCTTTCCTACAATGAGCAGTTCTTC
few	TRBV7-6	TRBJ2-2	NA	CASSLALRANTGELFF	TGTGCCAGCAGCTTAGCGCTACGGGCGAACACCGGGGAGCTGTTTTTT
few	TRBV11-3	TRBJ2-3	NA	CASSLRGSTDTQYF	TGTGCCAGCAGCTTAAGGGGGAGCACAGATACGCAGTATTTT
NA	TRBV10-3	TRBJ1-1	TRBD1	CAISEGTGMGHTEAFF	TGTGCCATCAGTGAGGGGACAGGGATGGGGCACACTGAAGCTTTCTTT
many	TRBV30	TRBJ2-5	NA	CAWRTRETQYF	TGTGCCTGGAGAACTCGTGAGACCCAGTACTTC
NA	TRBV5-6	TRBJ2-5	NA	CASSLDARGETQYF	TGTGCCAGCAGCTTGGATGCCAGGGGAGAGACCCAGTACTTC
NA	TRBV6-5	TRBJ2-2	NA	CASRTRQLTGELFF	TGTGCCAGCAGGACCCGACAGTTGACCGGGGAGCTGTTTTTT
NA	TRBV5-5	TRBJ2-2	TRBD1	CASSLWGQGAPGELFF	TGTGCCAGCAGCTTGTGGGGACAGGGGGCCCCCGGGGAGCTGTTTTTT
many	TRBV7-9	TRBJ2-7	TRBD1	CASSPGQGAEEQYF	TGTGCCAGCAGCCCGGGACAGGGGGCGGAGGAGCAGTACTTC
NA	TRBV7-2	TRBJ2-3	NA	CASSLDQGSSQYF	TGTGCCAGCAGCTTAGATCAGGGGTCCTCGCAGTATTTT
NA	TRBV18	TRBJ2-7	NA	CASSPGRYEQYF	TGTGCCAGCTCACCAGGGAGATACGAGCAGTACTTC
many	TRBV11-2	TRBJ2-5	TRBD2	CASSSGISGGLQETQYF	TGTGCCAGCAGTTCTGGGATTAGCGGGGGGCTGCAAGAGACCCAGTACTTC
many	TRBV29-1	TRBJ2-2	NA	CSGGEVTGELFF	TGCAGCGGGGGAGAGGTCACCGGGGAGCTGTTTTTT
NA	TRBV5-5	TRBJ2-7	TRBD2	CASSLAPSGTYEQYF	TGTGCCAGCAGCCTTGCCCCTAGCGGGACCTACGAGCAGTACTTC
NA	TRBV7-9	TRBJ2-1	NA	CASTTESAKHYNEQFF	TGTGCCAGCACCACGGAGAGTGCAAAACACTACAATGAGCAGTTCTTC
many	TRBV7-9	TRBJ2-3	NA	CASSQSTQYF	TGTGCCAGCAGCCAATCTACGCAGTATTTT
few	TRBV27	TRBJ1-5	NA	CASRPTGYYSNQPQHF	TGTGCCAGCAGACCCACCGGATACTATAGCAATCAGCCCCAGCATTTT
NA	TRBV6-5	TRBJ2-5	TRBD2	CASRRTAGGQETQYF	TGTGCCAGCAGACGGACAGCGGGGGGGCAAGAGACCCAGTACTTC
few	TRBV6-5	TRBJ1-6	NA	CASSYSYPGYNSPLHF	TGTGCCAGCAGTTACTCATATCCGGGCTATAATTCACCCCTCCACTTT
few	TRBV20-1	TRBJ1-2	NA	CSARSGDGYTF	TGCAGTGCTAGATCGGGGGATGGCTACACCTTC
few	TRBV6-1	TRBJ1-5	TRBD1	CASIAPKQGYQPQHF	TGTGCCAGCATCGCTCCGAAACAGGGGTATCAGCCCCAGCATTTT
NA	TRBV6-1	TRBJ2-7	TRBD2	CASSGVAGGSSYEQYF	TGTGCCAGCAGTGGGGTGGCGGGGGGGAGCTCCTACGAGCAGTACTTC
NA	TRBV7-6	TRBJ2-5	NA	CASSSGVETQYF	TGTGCCAGCAGCTCAGGGGTAGAGACCCAGTACTTC
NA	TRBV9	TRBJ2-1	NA	CASSVAGREQFF	TGTGCCAGCAGCGTTGCAGGAAGGGAGCAGTTCTTC
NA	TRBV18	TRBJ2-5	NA	CASSPRAEETQYF	TGTGCCAGCTCACCGAGGGCCGAAGAGACCCAGTACTTC
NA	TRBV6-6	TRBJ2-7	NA	CASRTSYEQYF	TGTGCCAGCAGGACATCCTACGAGCAGTACTTC
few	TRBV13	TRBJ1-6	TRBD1	CASSFGQGMSPLHF	TGTGCCAGCAGCTTTGGACAGGGTATGTCACCCCTCCACTTT
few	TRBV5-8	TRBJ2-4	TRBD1	CASSPRDRVLAKNIQYF	TGTGCCAGCAGCCCCCGGGACAGGGTTCTAGCCAAAAACATTCAGTACTTC
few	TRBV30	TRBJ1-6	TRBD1	CASRTGYNSPLHF	TGTGCCTCCCGGACAGGTTATAATTCACCCCTCCACTTT
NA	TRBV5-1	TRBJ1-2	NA	CASSSQGHDYGYTF	TGCGCCAGCAGCTCTCAGGGGCATGACTATGGCTACACCTTC
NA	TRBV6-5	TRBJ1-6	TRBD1	CASSYSGQGDSPLHF	TGTGCCAGCAGTTACTCGGGACAGGGCGACTCACCCCTCCACTTT
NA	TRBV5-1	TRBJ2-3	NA	CASSWRGGEDTQYF	TGCGCCAGCAGCTGGAGGGGGGGCGAAGATACGCAGTATTTT